A selection of T cell receptor beta chains follows, all from one sample in a study of CD8 T cells in Susac syndrome. MiXCR, run by TCRdb on the immunoSEQ multiplex PCR reads, gives a single entry per CDR3 protein. Of 300,000 or so distinct CDR3 sequences in the sample, 92% were seen once. The sequenced material came from CD4+ T cells from PBMCs. Receptor source: a human donor with multiple sclerosis. The CDR3 runs from the conserved cysteine through the conserved F or W. A D gene is named only where the DNA matches it firmly.

D gene | J gene | V gene | CDR3 protein | CDR3 DNA
TRBD2 | TRBJ2-5 | TRBV20-1 | CSAILAGQETQYF | TGCAGTGCTATACTAGCGGGTCAAGAGACCCAGTACTTC
TRBD2 | TRBJ2-1 | TRBV14 | CASSNAGVQYNEQFF | TGTGCCAGCAGCAACGCGGGAGTGCAATACAATGAGCAGTTCTTC
- | TRBJ2-6 | TRBV4-2 | CASSQEPQGAGANVLTF | TGTGCCAGCAGCCAGGAACCCCAGGGCGCTGGGGCCAACGTCCTGACTTTC
TRBD1 | TRBJ2-1 | TRBV24-1 | CATSDWGRQGKDNEQFF | TGTGCCACCAGTGATTGGGGTAGACAGGGGAAAGACAATGAGCAGTTCTTC
- | TRBJ1-2 | TRBV20-1 | CSALLGTSDYGYTF | TGCAGTGCTCTACTGGGGACGAGTGACTATGGCTACACCTTC
TRBD1 | TRBJ2-1 | TRBV12-3/TRBV12-4 | CASTFALAGQGLEQFF | TGTGCCAGCACCTTCGCGCTGGCGGGACAGGGGCTTGAGCAGTTCTTC
TRBD1 | TRBJ2-7 | TRBV19 | CASSFGQGAFPASYEQYF | TGTGCCAGTAGTTTCGGACAGGGGGCCTTTCCAGCCTCCTACGAGCAGTACTTC
TRBD1 | TRBJ2-3 | TRBV6-6 | CASILDRGSTDTQYF | TGTGCCAGCATTCTGGACAGGGGGAGCACAGATACGCAGTATTTT
- | TRBJ2-2 | TRBV29-1 | CSVGLGPTGELFF | TGCAGCGTTGGGCTAGGGCCCACCGGGGAGCTGTTTTTT
- | TRBJ2-1 | TRBV7-2 | CASSLLGARSYNEQFF | TGTGCCAGCAGCCTCTTGGGGGCAAGGTCCTACAATGAGCAGTTCTTC
- | TRBJ2-7 | TRBV3-1 | CASSQVRHEQYF | TGTGCCAGCAGCCAGGTTCGGCACGAGCAGTACTTC